Listed below are T cell receptor beta chains from one sample, sequenced in a study of shared T cell receptors in the human thymus. Using immunoSEQ multiplex PCR, the repertoire was profiled, and TCRdb retains in-frame clones only, with some absent. The data contain 500,000 to 550,000 clones, about four fifths of them singletons. The same data also contributed to another study, on human thymus T cells.

Sample: thymocytes. The receptors were sampled from a boy younger than two with a congenital heart defect. CDR3s include the opening cysteine and the closing phenylalanine or tryptophan. Fields, in order: V gene, CDR3 protein.

>TRBV29-1
CSAKGTSQETQYF
>TRBV2
CASSEGHHYEQYF
>TRBV28
CASSLHGTVIDNEQFF
>TRBV21-1
CASSKGRTGGEQYF
>TRBV12-5
CASGQGGGYEQYF
>TRBV6-6
CASSGLAATDTQYF
>TRBV19
CASSFRTGVTGELFF
>TRBV4-1
CASSQGASGLNEQFF
>TRBV29-1
CSVPGTGSPYEQYF
>TRBV5-1
CASSGSAVYEQYF
>TRBV5-6
CASSRRQLTEAFF
>TRBV4-3
CASSQDRTSGRFGSYNEQFF
>TRBV2
CASRSTGGIWVQYF
>TRBV10-3
CAISALDRLPCEQYF
>TRBV28
CASSHGHVEQYF
>TRBV5-4
CASSPGQGGGQETQYF
>TRBV4-1
CASSQGRAGDAPGTTETQYF
>TRBV7-2
CASSLGADETQYF
>TRBV21-1
CASSKLPGTGASNQPQHF
>TRBV15
CATSREAEAGANVLTF
>TRBV6-5
CASSCDRGYSGYTF
>TRBV18
CASSLQGEPQHF
>TRBV27
CASSRRSGRISYEQYF
>TRBV21-1
CASSKGAERIGGYTF
>TRBV4-3
CASSPAADRAAKNIQYF